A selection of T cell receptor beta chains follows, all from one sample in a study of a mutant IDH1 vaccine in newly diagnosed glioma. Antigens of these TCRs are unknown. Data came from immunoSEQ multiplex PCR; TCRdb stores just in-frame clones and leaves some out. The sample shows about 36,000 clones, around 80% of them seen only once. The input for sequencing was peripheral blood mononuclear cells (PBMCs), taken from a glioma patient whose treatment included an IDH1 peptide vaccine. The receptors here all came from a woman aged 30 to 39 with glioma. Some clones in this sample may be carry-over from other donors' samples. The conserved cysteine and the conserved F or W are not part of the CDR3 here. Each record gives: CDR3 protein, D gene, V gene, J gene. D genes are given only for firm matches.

CDR3 protein: ASSPRRAEAF
D gene: -
V gene: TRBV28
J gene: TRBJ1-1

CDR3 protein: ASSPTAVGEQY
D gene: -
V gene: TRBV6-1
J gene: TRBJ2-7

CDR3 protein: ASSFLGGDTGELF
D gene: -
V gene: TRBV5-8
J gene: TRBJ2-2

CDR3 protein: SVERNGYT
D gene: -
V gene: TRBV29-1
J gene: TRBJ1-2

CDR3 protein: ASSPWEGTDTQY
D gene: -
V gene: TRBV18
J gene: TRBJ2-3

CDR3 protein: ASSILWDAAYT
D gene: -
V gene: TRBV19
J gene: TRBJ1-2

CDR3 protein: ASSEKFMNTEAF
D gene: -
V gene: TRBV10-2
J gene: TRBJ1-1

CDR3 protein: ASSHRQGEAGELF
D gene: TRBD1
V gene: TRBV4-1
J gene: TRBJ2-2

CDR3 protein: ASSLGKGEAF
D gene: -
V gene: TRBV13
J gene: TRBJ1-1

CDR3 protein: ASSHLARDRDTGELF
D gene: TRBD1
V gene: TRBV4-1
J gene: TRBJ2-2

CDR3 protein: ASRDLSVINEQF
D gene: -
V gene: TRBV30
J gene: TRBJ2-1

CDR3 protein: ASSHYSGNTIY
D gene: -
V gene: TRBV2
J gene: TRBJ1-3

CDR3 protein: AWSNRGNTGELF
D gene: -
V gene: TRBV30
J gene: TRBJ2-2

CDR3 protein: ASSLVGQGKAEAF
D gene: TRBD1
V gene: TRBV7-9
J gene: TRBJ1-1

CDR3 protein: ASSPGHSERGTEAF
D gene: -
V gene: TRBV5-1
J gene: TRBJ1-1

CDR3 protein: AWSGTGGIADTQY
D gene: TRBD1
V gene: TRBV30
J gene: TRBJ2-3

CDR3 protein: ASSQAQAVVGYT
D gene: -
V gene: TRBV4-1
J gene: TRBJ1-2

CDR3 protein: SVPGNNEKLF
D gene: -
V gene: TRBV29-1
J gene: TRBJ1-4

CDR3 protein: ASSLGSGRQEAF
D gene: -
V gene: TRBV5-1
J gene: TRBJ1-1

CDR3 protein: ASSRTGAWGEQF
D gene: TRBD1
V gene: TRBV6-1
J gene: TRBJ2-1

CDR3 protein: ASSQVDLMYSNQPQH
D gene: -
V gene: TRBV4-1
J gene: TRBJ1-5

CDR3 protein: AWSWGLNDYGYT
D gene: -
V gene: TRBV30
J gene: TRBJ1-2

CDR3 protein: SVGQGTAGANVLT
D gene: TRBD1
V gene: TRBV29-1
J gene: TRBJ2-6

CDR3 protein: ASSSPGTRSHEQY
D gene: TRBD2
V gene: TRBV2
J gene: TRBJ2-7

CDR3 protein: ASSLDDSGSPSYEQY
D gene: TRBD2
V gene: TRBV5-1
J gene: TRBJ2-7

CDR3 protein: ASSLWGEETQY
D gene: -
V gene: TRBV5-4
J gene: TRBJ2-5

CDR3 protein: AWGGTGGYEQY
D gene: TRBD1
V gene: TRBV30
J gene: TRBJ2-7

CDR3 protein: ASSPPLTGTQY
D gene: -
V gene: TRBV9
J gene: TRBJ2-3

CDR3 protein: ATSKEGYGYT
D gene: -
V gene: TRBV15
J gene: TRBJ1-2

CDR3 protein: ASSQDPAGSMDGYT
D gene: -
V gene: TRBV4-1
J gene: TRBJ1-2

CDR3 protein: ASSLGPGTEAF
D gene: -
V gene: TRBV28
J gene: TRBJ1-1

CDR3 protein: ASRKSGSAGETQY
D gene: TRBD2
V gene: TRBV25-1
J gene: TRBJ2-5

CDR3 protein: ASSLETCQPQH
D gene: -
V gene: TRBV7-8
J gene: TRBJ1-5

CDR3 protein: ASSRTSVSSYEQY
D gene: TRBD2
V gene: TRBV6-5
J gene: TRBJ2-7

CDR3 protein: ASSILRLAGGLKAGELF
D gene: TRBD2
V gene: TRBV19
J gene: TRBJ2-2